The 26 T cell receptor beta chains below come from one sample, sequenced in a study of preoperative IRX-2 immunotherapy in early breast cancer. Treatment here: preoperative locoregional IRX-2 cytokine immunotherapy. Sequencing was performed with immunoSEQ multiplex PCR; in TCRdb, only in-frame clones are kept and a portion is missing. The sample has roughly 24,000 clones, around 80% seen once. This specimen consisted of lymph node tissue, obtained after IRX-2 immunotherapy. The receptors originated from a human donor with breast cancer.

The V and J genes are TRBV11-3 and TRBJ2-5, with a tentative D call TRBD2 (5 bases). The CDR3 spans 15 residues. The V gene lost 6 bases and the J gene lost 5 bases, with 19 bases spanning the gap. Looked up from germline, CDR1 is SGHNT and CDR2 is YENEEA. In DNA form, the CDR3 reads TGTGCCAGCAGACAAGTGGGAGATTCTAGGGAGACCCAGTACTTC. Its translation: CASRQVGDSRETQYF.

This chain links TRBV10-1 with TRBJ1-5; D ambiguous. Trimming removed 4 bases from V and 2 bases from J, with 9 bases in between. The length of the CDR3 is 14 residues. The germline V gene encodes CDR1 WNHNN and CDR2 SYGVQD (reference sequence). The DNA of the CDR3 is TGCGCCAGCAGTGGAGGGAACCGCAATCAGCCCCAGCATTTT. Translation: CASSGGNRNQPQHF.

The chain has TRBV6-8 and TRBJ2-7; no clear D gene. CDR3 size: 12 residues. V lost 6 bases and J 4 bases, leaving 10 bases between the germline ends. The germline CDR1 and CDR2 sequences are MNHGY and SAAAGT. The CDR3 sequence: CASRGNGYEQYF. The CDR3 DNA reads TGTGCCAGCAGGGGGAACGGTTACGAGCAGTACTTC.

Here the CDR3 reads CASGRVSSGNTIYF. CDR3 in DNA: TGTGCGAGTGGTAGAGTGAGCTCTGGAAACACCATATATTTT. This chain connects TRBV19 to TRBJ1-3; D remains unclear. The CDR3 is 14 amino acids. Germline V gene sequence: CDR1 LNHDA, CDR2 SQIVND (reference sequence).

The chain carries TRBV6-8 and TRBJ2-2, with no clear D. Looked up from germline, CDR1 is MNHGY and CDR2 is SAAAGT. The V gene lost 0 bases and the J gene lost 1 base, with 3 bases spanning the gap. The CDR3 has 14 amino acids. The CDR3 is CASSYSRNTGELFF. The CDR3, as DNA: TGTGCCAGCAGTTACTCACGGAACACCGGGGAGCTGTTTTTT.

J is TRBJ2-1 and V is TRBV7-6; 10 positions match TRBD1. J gave up 4 bases and V 5 bases, and 14 bases lay outside the gene matches. The CDR3 runs to 18 residues. Germline loops: CDR1 SGHVS, CDR2 FNYEAQ. In DNA form, the CDR3 reads TGTGCCAGCAGCCGCTTACCCCCGACAGGGGGCATGTACAATGAGCAGTTCTTC. Amino acids: CASSRLPPTGGMYNEQFF. The variable domain in full, with the rest retrieved from reference TRBV7-6 and TRBJ2-1, is GAGVSQSPRYKVTKRGQDVALRCDPISGHVSLYWYRQALGQGPEFLTYFNYEAQQDKSGLPNDRFSAERPEGSISTLTIQRTEQRDSAMYRCASSRLPPTGGMYNEQFFGPGTRLTVL.

The chain joins TRBV19 to TRBJ2-7; D is possibly TRBD2 (5 bases). Trimming stripped 3 bases from V and 3 bases from J, with 15 bases between. The CDR3 is 15 residues long. CDR1 is LNHDA and CDR2 is SQIVND in the germline V gene (reference sequence). CDR3 loop: CASSIDRELSYEQYF. CDR3 sequence (DNA): TGTGCCAGTAGTATTGATCGGGAATTAAGCTACGAGCAGTACTTC.

In this sample, this clone turned up a few times. CDR3 nucleotide sequence: TGTGCCAGTAGTATAGGACTAGTGGAGTTTTTT. This encodes CASSIGLVEFF. The genes are TRBV19 and TRBJ2-2; D may be TRBD2 (6 bases). The CDR3 is 11 residues long. V was shortened by 1 base and J by 16 bases, with 10 bases between the two germline ends. The germline V gene encodes CDR1 LNHDA and CDR2 SQIVND (reference sequence).

The CDR3 DNA sequence: TGTGCCAGCGCCCCAGGGACCCACAATGAGCAGTTCTTC. It encodes CASAPGTHNEQFF. The chain has TRBV14 and TRBJ2-1; possibly TRBD1 or TRBD2 for D (5 bases each). This CDR3 spans 13 amino acids. Trimming took off 8 bases at V and 5 bases at J, with 13 bases between the two ends. In germline, CDR1 is SGHDN, CDR2 FVKESK.

This clone was counted a single time. V is TRBV5-1 and J is TRBJ2-7, with 8 bases that match TRBD1. Germline V gives CDR1 SGHRS, CDR2 YFSETQ. V trimming: 4 bases; J trimming: 0 bases; junction bases outside the gene matches: 3. The CDR3 extends over 14 amino acids. Here the CDR3 reads CASSRGQVSYEQYF. CDR3 nucleotides: TGCGCCAGCAGCCGGGGACAGGTCTCCTACGAGCAGTACTTC.

This rearrangement joins TRBV18 to TRBJ1-2; a weak D match, TRBD1 (6 bases). Germline assignment: CDR1 KGHSH and CDR2 LQKENI. This CDR3 region has 15 residues. The V end lost 5 bases, the J end lost 2 bases, and 15 bases lay between the germline ends. For the CDR3, the DNA is TGTGCCAGCTCATGGCCTGGAGGGGGGAACTATGGCTACACCTTC. Its protein is CASSWPGGGNYGYTF.

The chain links TRBV7-1 to TRBJ1-2, with D possibly being TRBD1 (6 bases). TRBV7-1 is designated an ORF whose function remains uncertain. The CDR3 has 18 residues. The V end lost 6 bases, the J end lost 7 bases, and 30 bases lay between the germline ends. The CDR3 DNA follows: TGTGCCAGCAGTATACCAAGACAGGCGTTTGGATCCCCCTTTGGCTACACCTTC. The encoded protein is CASSIPRQAFGSPFGYTF.

The gene calls are TRBV19 and TRBJ1-5; 8 bases are shared with TRBD1. V gave up 10 bases and J gave up 4 bases; unmatched junction bases: 9. This CDR3 contains 14 residues. Germline CDR1 and CDR2: LNHDA and SQIVND (reference sequence). The chain's CDR3 is CATAPGTGNQPQHF. CDR3 coding DNA: TGTGCCACCGCCCCGGGGACAGGTAATCAGCCCCAGCATTTT. Combining the CDR3 with reference TRBV19 and TRBJ1-5 gives the whole variable domain DGGITQSPKYLFRKEGQNVTLSCEQNLNHDAMYWYRQDPGQGLRLIYYSQIVNDFQKGDIAEGYSVSREKKESFPLTVTSAQKNPTAFYLCATAPGTGNQPQHFGDGTRLSIL.

This clone was seen only once. The rearrangement links TRBV19 to TRBJ2-1; maybe TRBD2 (6 bases). The CDR3 spans 14 residues. Trimming took 4 bases from V and 7 from J, leaving 14 bases between them. Per the germline V gene, CDR1 is LNHDA and CDR2 is SQIVND (reference sequence). DNA of the CDR3: TGTGCCAGTAGTACTATCGGGAGTACAAATGAGCAGTTCTTC. This translates into CASSTIGSTNEQFF.

This clone showed up just a few times. The chain recombines TRBV5-1 with TRBJ2-7, with TRBD2 identical over 13 bases. The CDR3 has 15 residues. V trimming: 0 bases; J trimming: 5 bases; junction bases outside the gene matches: 2. Germline V lookup: CDR1 SGHRS, CDR2 YFSETQ. The CDR3 DNA reads TGCGCCAGCAGCTTGGAAGGACTAGCGGGAGACGAGCAGTACTTC. Amino acids: CASSLEGLAGDEQYF.

This clone showed up just a few times. V and J are TRBV6-8 and TRBJ1-5; 8 bases align to TRBD1. This CDR3 is built from 14 residues. Per germline, CDR1 MNHGY and CDR2 SAAAGT. V lost 2 bases to trimming and J lost 7 bases; unmatched junction nucleotides: 4. The CDR3 bases are TGTGCCAGCAGTTACGGACAGGGTACGCAGCCCCAGCATTTT. This translates into CASSYGQGTQPQHF.

This clone was detected once. This rearrangement joins TRBV5-1 to TRBJ2-7, with 9 bases that match TRBD1. CDR3 length: 16 residues. The junction had 11 bases not matched to a gene; V was cut back by 0 bases and J by 7 bases. Germline V gives CDR1 SGHRS, CDR2 YFSETQ. The CDR3 sequence: CASSLGYSGQGTEQYF. In nucleotides, the CDR3 is TGCGCCAGCAGCTTGGGATATTCGGGACAGGGAACGGAGCAGTACTTC. Using reference TRBV5-1 and TRBJ2-7 for the parts outside the CDR3, the full variable domain is KAGVTQTPRYLIKTRGQQVTLSCSPISGHRSVSWYQQTPGQGLQFLFEYFSETQRNKGNFPGRFSGRQFSNSRSEMNVSTLELGDSALYLCASSLGYSGQGTEQYFGPGTRLTVT.

The rearrangement joins TRBV28 to TRBJ2-5; TRBD2 matches at 15 bases. The germline gives CDR1 MDHEN, CDR2 SYDVKM. The CDR3 has 20 amino acids. V lost 5 bases to trimming and J lost 1 base; unmatched junction nucleotides: 14. The CDR3: CASSTRTSGRGGSAQETQYF. The CDR3 DNA reads as TGTGCCAGCAGTACCCGGACTAGCGGGAGGGGGGGTTCAGCCCAAGAGACCCAGTACTTC.

This sequence joins TRBV15 and TRBJ2-5; 8 nucleotides align to TRBD1. This CDR3 comprises 15 residues. V lost 5 bases to trimming and J lost 4 bases; unmatched junction nucleotides: 9. Germline lookup yields CDR1 LNHNV and CDR2 YYDKDF (reference sequence). The CDR3 DNA sequence: TGTGCCACCAGCTTAGGACTCCAGGGGGCAGAGACCCAGTACTTC. The encoded protein is CATSLGLQGAETQYF.

The chain is built from TRBV23-1 and TRBJ2-7; TRBD1 agrees at 7 bases. TRBV23-1 is an ORF, with its function uncertain. V shed 6 bases, J shed 2 bases, and the junction held 16 bases outside the gene matches. This CDR3 is built from 17 residues. CDR3 nucleotides: TGCGCCAGCAGCGACCCGGGACAGTCATGGCCTACCTACGAGCAGTACTTC. Protein product: CASSDPGQSWPTYEQYF.

The chain recombines TRBV5-1 with TRBJ2-3, with 10 bases fitting TRBD2. V trimming: 5 bases; J trimming: 0 bases; junction bases outside the gene matches: 6. Germline CDR1 and CDR2: SGHRS and YFSETQ. The CDR3 is 16 amino acids. In nucleotides, the CDR3 is TGCGCCAGCAGTTTCCAGACTAGCGGGAGCACAGATACGCAGTATTTT. Amino acids: CASSFQTSGSTDTQYF.

This chain connects TRBV10-2 to TRBJ2-5, with TRBD2 matching 7 bases. V trimming: 4 bases; J trimming: 1 base; junction bases outside the gene matches: 3. Germline loops: CDR1 WSHSY, CDR2 SAAADI. The CDR3 has 14 amino acids. The CDR3, as DNA: TGCGCCAGCAGTGGCCTAGCGGTCCAAGAGACCCAGTACTTC. It yields the protein CASSGLAVQETQYF.

The chain employs TRBV7-1 and TRBJ2-7; 8 nucleotides match TRBD2. TRBV7-1 has ORF status, its function being uncertain. There are 14 residues in the CDR3. With V trimmed by 7 bases and J by 3 bases, 8 bases remained unmatched. CDR3 sequence: CASISQAGVYEQYF. CDR3 DNA sequence: TGTGCCAGCATCTCCCAAGCGGGAGTCTACGAGCAGTACTTC.

J is TRBJ2-1 and V is TRBV28; 7 bases are shared with TRBD2. The CDR3 sequence is 15 residues long. CDR1 is MDHEN, CDR2 SYDVKM, per germline. The ends lost 4 bases at V and 6 bases at J; junction bases unmatched: 9. The CDR3: CASSSSGTKVNEQFF. CDR3 coding DNA: TGTGCCAGCAGTTCTTCCGGGACTAAGGTCAATGAGCAGTTCTTC.

This chain connects TRBV30 to TRBJ1-5; D is possibly TRBD1 (5 bases). In germline, CDR1 is GTSNPN, CDR2 SVGIG (reference sequence). Trimming removed 0 bases from V and 0 bases from J, with 12 bases in between. The CDR3 length is 16 residues. CDR3 region: CAWSVAGPYSNQPQHF. The DNA of the CDR3 is TGTGCCTGGAGTGTGGCAGGGCCCTATAGCAATCAGCCCCAGCATTTT.

The genes are TRBV28 and TRBJ1-5, with 8 bases fitting TRBD1. The germline gives CDR1 MDHEN, CDR2 SYDVKM. The CDR3 consists of 18 residues. Trimming took 3 bases from V and 2 from J; bases not matched to a gene: 12. DNA of the CDR3: TGTGCCAGCAGTTTCGTGGCAGGGGGCGTATTTCGCAATCAGCCCCAGCATTTT. It codes for CASSFVAGGVFRNQPQHF.